One T cell receptor beta chain is described in this entry. Its specificity is unknown. This sample was taken from a study of cytomegalovirus exposure and HLA in healthy donors. Regarding the study as a whole: A later analysis linked a missense variant in DCLRE1C to the trimming of TCR beta V and J genes.

It was with 60 Vbeta and 13 Jbeta primers that the PCR ran. Produced via immunoSEQ multiplex PCR; TCRdb's table is partial and in-frame only. This sample's table has tens of thousands of clones. This receptor was identified in a man aged 45-65 years in good health and CMV-seronegative. The sample taken for sequencing was PBMCs.

The CDR3 loop reads CASSRTPGGETQYF. As DNA, the CDR3 is TGCGCCAGCAGCCGGACCCCGGGGGGAGAGACCCAGTACTTC. The chain combines TRBV5-1 with TRBJ2-5, with 7 bases identical to TRBD2. Germline CDR1 SGHRS, CDR2 YFSETQ. This CDR3 is 14 amino acids long. Losses at the gene ends were 4 bases for V and 4 bases for J; bases not matched to a gene: 7.